Listed below are T cell receptor beta chains from one sample, sequenced in a study of cytomegalovirus exposure and HLA in healthy donors. Repertoires were generated with immunoSEQ multiplex PCR, while TCRdb's copy carries only in-frame clones and drops some. The sample lists 75,000 to 90,000 clones; roughly 63% were seen once. What was sequenced was PBMCs. The receptor source for this set is a woman in her forties in good health and CMV-seropositive. CDR3s include the opening cysteine and the closing phenylalanine or tryptophan.

j_gene	v_gene	CDR3aa
TRBJ1-2	TRBV5-1	CASRREAFVNYGYTF
TRBJ2-7	TRBV27	CAPEKIYEQYF
TRBJ2-3	TRBV30	CAWSVGLAGVTDTQYF
TRBJ2-1	TRBV6-5	CASTGGLADYNEQFF
TRBJ1-1	TRBV9	CASSVGGGPETFF
TRBJ1-1	TRBV6-4	CASRAQGFSGAEAFF
TRBJ2-1	TRBV5-6	CASSRGQGYNEQFF
TRBJ2-2	TRBV7-2	CASTPGLADDTGELFF
TRBJ2-7	TRBV7-9	CASSLSGTGRYEQYF
TRBJ2-7	TRBV7-9	CATYRDREREQYF
TRBJ2-7	TRBV2	CASSEGGHGGSRF
TRBJ2-3	TRBV6-5	CASSYSTSGFTDTQYF
TRBJ1-2	TRBV2	CARGQGWDYGYTF
TRBJ2-4	TRBV7-9	CASSLVAENIQYF
TRBJ2-2	TRBV29-1	CSALSGGTGELFF
TRBJ2-7	TRBV28	CASSPWGGRLEQYF
TRBJ2-5	TRBV9	CASSVARGQETQYF
TRBJ2-5	TRBV5-1	CASSFEETQYF
TRBJ2-1	TRBV9	CASSVEASGTYNEQFF
TRBJ1-4	TRBV6-6	CASSYAEWAGGGKLFF
TRBJ2-5	TRBV5-1	CASSSAGQGARETQYF
TRBJ1-5	TRBV7-2	CASSATQGANQPQHF
TRBJ2-1	TRBV28	CASRNSGSDGNEQFF
TRBJ1-4	TRBV27	CASSLQGLGEKLFF
TRBJ1-3	TRBV7-9	CASSLTGAGNTIYF
TRBJ2-3	TRBV30	CAWPIIPTLSDTQYF
TRBJ2-1	TRBV9	CASSDSGSSYNEQFF
TRBJ2-1	TRBV7-2	CASSPRGSSNEQFF
TRBJ2-7	TRBV25-1	CASSEQGKPGYEQYF
TRBJ1-1	TRBV7-9	CASSLRQGGSEAFF
TRBJ2-7	TRBV6-5	CASSSGEGAWREQYF
TRBJ2-1	TRBV18	CASSTQRGGDNEQFF
TRBJ2-7	TRBV5-1	CASSPSGGQRRNEQYF
TRBJ2-5	TRBV2	CASSELSEQETQYF
TRBJ1-5	TRBV19	CASTAGIGQGQPQHF
TRBJ2-3	TRBV5-4	CASSPKGQIDTQYF
TRBJ2-7	TRBV6-1	CASRPGLADYEQYF
TRBJ2-4	TRBV5-4	CASSWATSGTGSKNIQYF
TRBJ2-6	TRBV5-4	CASSLDFISGANVLTF
TRBJ1-1	TRBV19	CASRGDSITEAFF
TRBJ2-5	TRBV4-3	CASSQESGGRETQYF
TRBJ2-2	TRBV2	CASSENPERELFF
TRBJ1-1	TRBV19	CASSITRRTEAFF
TRBJ1-2	TRBV4-3	CASSQEVGTGAGYTF
TRBJ1-1	TRBV19	CASSPRQNTEAFF
TRBJ2-3	TRBV5-4	CASSLAFDRDTQYF
TRBJ2-7	TRBV5-4	CASTRGTSRYEQYF
TRBJ1-2	TRBV6-4	CASSQGRDGYTF
TRBJ2-5	TRBV11-2	CASSLSAGPRETQYF
TRBJ2-5	TRBV25-1	CASSEYASGSTQETQYF